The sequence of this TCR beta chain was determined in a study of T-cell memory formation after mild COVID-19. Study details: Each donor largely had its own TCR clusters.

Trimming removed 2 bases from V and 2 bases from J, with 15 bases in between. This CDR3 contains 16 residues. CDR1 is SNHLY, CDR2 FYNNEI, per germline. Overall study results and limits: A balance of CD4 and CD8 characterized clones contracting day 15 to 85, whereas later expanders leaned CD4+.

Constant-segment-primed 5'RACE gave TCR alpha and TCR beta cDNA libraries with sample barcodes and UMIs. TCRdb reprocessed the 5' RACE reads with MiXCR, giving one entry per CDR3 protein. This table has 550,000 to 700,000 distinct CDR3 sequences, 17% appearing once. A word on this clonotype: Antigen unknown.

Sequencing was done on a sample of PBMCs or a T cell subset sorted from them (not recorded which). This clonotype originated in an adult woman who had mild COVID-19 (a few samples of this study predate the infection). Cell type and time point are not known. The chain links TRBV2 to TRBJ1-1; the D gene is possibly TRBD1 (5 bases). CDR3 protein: CASSELVRGFNTEAFF. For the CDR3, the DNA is TGTGCCAGCAGTGAATTGGTTCGGGGGTTTAACACTGAAGCTTTCTTT.